The clone carrying this T cell receptor beta chain appeared a few times. Its antigen is not known. This CDR3 is built from 15 residues. Trimming pared 1 base from V and 4 bases from J, leaving 14 bases between. Germline assignment: CDR1 DFQATT and CDR2 SNEGSKA (reference sequence). Template-switching 5'RACE yielded the TCR cDNA; a universal primer site and UMIs were added in the process. TCRdb independently ran MiXCR on the 5' RACE reads; one entry per CDR3 protein. The data hold about 230,000 distinct CDR3 sequences, with roughly 6.2% observed a single time. These data are taken from a study of T cells after yellow fever vaccination. Broader study findings: A minor fraction of clonotypes spanned both CD4 and CD8 compartments. Weaker overall was a secondary response that nonetheless peaked faster, on day 5 versus 15.

The rearrangement links TRBV20-1 to TRBJ2-1, with D perhaps TRBD2 (5 bases). Sequences were derived from CD4+ T cells sorted from PBMCs, sampled on the day of the yellow fever booster vaccination. The origin of this receptor is a young man who received the YFV17D yellow fever vaccine. The CDR3 bases are TGCAGTGCTAGAGTTGCAGCGGCTAATTACAATGAGCAGTTCTTC. Amino acid sequence: CSARVAAANYNEQFF.